This T cell receptor (beta chain) was sequenced for a study of human T cells and chemical hapten exposure. The wider study: Per-sample variation in TCR yield stemmed mainly from small pooled library volume differences. Study-wide points: DPC sensitization did not alter TCRs above 1 in 1000 frequency.

A remark on this clonotype: Its cognate antigen is unknown.

Trimming took 5 bases from V and 0 from J, leaving 11 bases between them. This CDR3 contains 15 residues. Looked up from germline, CDR1 is MRHNA and CDR2 is SNTAGT. Whole blood that had not been fractionated was the source of extracted total RNA. MiXCR was run by TCRdb on the 5' RACE reads, yielding one entry per CDR3 protein. This table has 110,000 or so distinct CDR3 sequences, approximately 20% appearing once. The genes are TRBV6-4 and TRBJ2-4; D is unclear. The TCR comes from a human donor in good health. In nucleotides, the CDR3 is TGTGCCAGCAGTACCTTCGGGTTAGCCAAAAACATTCAGTACTTC. Protein product: CASSTFGLAKNIQYF.